This section outlines one TCR beta chain sequence together with its context. The data were taken from a study of blood T cell repertoires in COVID-19. At the level of the study: Whether acute or convalescent, the COVID-19 samples came from the United States, Italy and Spain. From T cells, B-cell-depleted T cells, or PBMCs came the material, which was cDNA or gDNA.

Germline V gives CDR1 SGHTA, CDR2 FQGNSA. CDR3 size: 15 residues. Trimming took 5 bases from V and 4 from J, leaving 16 bases between them. In the authors' methods: Estimated nucleated cell counts came from reference gene primer amplification. The repertoire was sequenced with immunoSEQ multiplex PCR; TCRdb's copy has only in-frame clones and lacks some. That table supplies the V and J calls and clone size; D and trimming were determined from the DNA. Of some 280,000 clones in the sample, approximately 91% were seen once. Sequenced input: peripheral blood. This sequence originates from a middle-aged woman who had recovered from COVID-19. V and J are TRBV7-2 and TRBJ2-3; weak D call: TRBD2 (6 bases). This CDR3 reads CASSPSGSMADTQYF. CDR3 coding DNA: TGTGCCAGCAGCCCCAGCGGGTCGATGGCAGATACGCAGTATTTT.